This T cell receptor (beta chain) was recorded in a study of CD8 T cells in Susac syndrome. Random hexamers were used to reverse transcribe 0.5 to 1 ug of RNA. The immunoSEQ assay covered 54 Vbeta and 13 Jbeta segments for CDR3. MiXCR was run by TCRdb on the immunoSEQ multiplex PCR reads, yielding one entry per CDR3 protein. The sample holds over 200,000 distinct CDR3 sequences, 85% to 95% seen once. Regarding this clonotype: Antigen specificity is unknown.

The CDR3 extends over 16 amino acids. Trimming removed 5 bases at V and 3 bases at J, with 16 bases between. Notes on the study in general: As the study acknowledged, the number of individuals in its TCR sequencing and HLA analysis was relatively small.

Sequencing was done on a sample of CD4+ T cells from PBMCs. The chain is built from TRBV12-3 or TRBV12-4 and TRBJ2-2; D is uncertain. This receptor was obtained from a human donor with multiple sclerosis. The CDR3 coding sequence is TGTGCCAGCAGTCCGCTGTCGGACCCCTACACCGGGGAGCTGTTTTTT. This translates into CASSPLSDPYTGELFF.